Below, 23 T cell receptor beta chains from the same sample are listed, as sequenced in a study of blood T cell repertoires in COVID-19 (dated by TCRdb to about 2020). The library was obtained by the immunoSEQ multiplex PCR assay. TCRdb's version of the immuneACCESS table is confined to in-frame rearrangements and falls short of the full clone set. An unresolved V gene accounts for under half of the shortfall where checked; the remainder is of unknown origin. For this sample the table gives some 150,000 clones, of which approximately 90% were detected only once. The ten largest clonotypes hold around 4.2% of the sample. Sequencing input: PBMCs or T cells enriched from blood (not recorded which). These receptor sequences come from a middle-aged man who had recovered from COVID-19.

V gene TRBV5-1 combines with J gene TRBJ2-7, with D perhaps TRBD2 (6 bases). In germline, CDR1 is SGHRS, CDR2 YFSETQ. This CDR3 is built from 13 residues. Deletions cut 4 bases from V and 5 bases from J, with 13 bases between. The CDR3 spells CASSKEGFDEQYF. CDR3 nucleotides: TGCGCCAGCAGCAAGGAGGGGTTCGACGAGCAGTACTTC.

Written as DNA, the CDR3 is TGTGCCAGCAGTTCGGACAGGGGGAGCAATCAGCCCCAGCATTTT. Translating gives CASSSDRGSNQPQHF. The gene calls are TRBV6-5 and TRBJ1-5, with TRBD1 identical over 10 bases. J lost 1 base, V lost 4 bases, and 1 base had no gene match. Germline V gene lookup returns CDR1 MNHEY and CDR2 SVGAGI. This CDR3 has 15 residues.

The rearrangement joins TRBV18 to TRBJ1-2, with 8 positions matching TRBD1. The germline V gene has CDR1 KGHSH and CDR2 LQKENI. The CDR3 is 17 residues long. Trimming cost V 2 bases and J 6 bases; bases outside gene matches: 14. CDR3 in DNA: TGTGCCAGCTCACCAAGGGGCGGGCAGGGGGCGTATGATGGCTACACCTTC. Its protein is CASSPRGGQGAYDGYTF.

This clone was seen a handful of times. The chain uses TRBV21-1 and TRBJ1-1; the table's D gene call, TRBD1, was not cross checked with the DNA. TRBV21-1 is a known pseudogene. This CDR3 contains 16 residues. CDR3 protein: CASSKGGGQRGTEAFF. The CDR3 bases are TGTGCCAGCAGCAAAGGAGGGGGCCAGAGGGGGACTGAAGCTTTCTTT.

The rearrangement joins TRBV7-9 to TRBJ1-2; D remains ambiguous. V dropped 0 bases and J dropped 4 bases, with 6 bases sitting between them. CDR1 SEHNR and CDR2 FQNEAQ come from the germline V gene (reference sequence). The CDR3 loop spans 13 amino acids. This chain's CDR3 is CASSLATGYGYTF. CDR3 bases: TGTGCCAGCAGCTTAGCGACGGGCTATGGCTACACCTTC.

The chain couples TRBV4-1 to TRBJ2-2; 7 nucleotides align to TRBD1. The CDR3 has 15 amino acids. From germline, CDR1 is MGHRA and CDR2 YSYEKL. V shed 4 bases, J shed 6 bases, and the junction held 8 bases outside the gene matches. The CDR3 spells CASSRLDRDAGELFF. Written as DNA, the CDR3 is TGCGCCAGCAGCCGGTTAGACAGGGACGCCGGGGAGCTGTTTTTT.

Comment on this clone: Germline is not matched at one junction end, which may reflect a read error. The rearrangement joins TRBV2 to TRBJ2-1; TRBD2 agrees at 7 bases. The CDR3 totals 13 residues. Per germline, CDR1 SNHLY and CDR2 FYNNEI. The CDR3 spells CASRYLAALPGVF. The CDR3, as DNA: TGTGCCAGCAGATATCTAGCGGCCCTCCCGGGGGTCTTC.

In regard to this clone: This sample also contains other DNA sequences that code for the same CDR3. The gene calls are TRBV4-3 and TRBJ2-2; possible D gene TRBD2, 6 bases. Germline lookup yields CDR1 LGHNA and CDR2 YSLEER. This CDR3 comprises 16 residues. V gave up 0 bases and J gave up 1 base, with 9 bases separating them. The CDR3 region has the DNA TGCGCCAGCAGCCAAGATCAAGCGGGGAACACCGGGGAGCTGTTTTTT. Its translation: CASSQDQAGNTGELFF.

This clone occurred once. The V and J genes are TRBV7-2 and TRBJ2-3, with 12 bases fitting TRBD2. With 1 base clipped from V and 5 bases from J, the junction kept 10 bases outside the gene matches. Germline V lookup: CDR1 SGHTA, CDR2 FQGNSA. The CDR3 spans 18 residues. The CDR3 DNA reads TGTGCCAGCAGCTTAGATCCCCCTAGCGGGAGGGTTCGAGATACGCAGTATTTT. Amino acids: CASSLDPPSGRVRDTQYF.

The CDR3 protein is CASSQDRGTDTQYF. The CDR3 DNA reads TGTGCCAGCAGCCAAGATCGGGGCACAGATACGCAGTATTTT. This sequence joins TRBV3-1 (or the pseudogene TRBV3-2) and TRBJ2-3; D uncertain. The CDR3 is 14 amino acids. Germline CDR1 is LGHDT and CDR2 is YNNKEL (reference sequence). Trimming shortened V by 0 bases and J by 1 base, and 5 bases separated the two germline ends.

The gene calls are TRBV18 and TRBJ2-5; no clear D gene. CDR1 and CDR2 from the germline V gene are KGHSH and LQKENI. Trimming took off 6 bases at V and 4 bases at J, with 6 bases between the two ends. The CDR3 length is 11 residues. In DNA, the CDR3 is TGTGCCAGCTCCGAGTCAGAGACCCAGTACTTC. Protein product: CASSESETQYF.

The rearrangement joins TRBV20-1 to TRBJ2-7; D gene unclear. This CDR3 has 12 residues. V dropped 3 bases and J dropped 6 bases, with 12 bases sitting between them. The germline CDR1 and CDR2 sequences are DFQATT and SNEGSKA (reference sequence). This CDR3 is CSASRQASEQYV. The CDR3 DNA is TGCAGTGCTAGTAGGCAGGCAAGCGAGCAGTACGTC.

The V and J genes are TRBV29-1 and TRBJ2-1; D may be TRBD2 (5 bases). V shed 3 bases and J shed 2 bases, with 11 bases lying between them. Per the germline V gene, CDR1 is SQVTM and CDR2 is ANQGSEA. This CDR3 comprises 14 residues. DNA for the CDR3: TGCAGCGTTGAGCTAGCCCGTGCCTACAATGAGCAGTTCTTC. Its translation is CSVELARAYNEQFF.

This clone was recorded once. This chain connects TRBV20-1 to TRBJ1-1; D perhaps matches TRBD1 (5 bases). This CDR3 spans 14 amino acids. Germline assignment: CDR1 DFQATT and CDR2 SNEGSKA (reference sequence). V dropped 3 bases and J dropped 4 bases, with 15 bases sitting between them. CDR3 protein: CSASWGGGGTEAFF. CDR3 DNA: TGCAGTGCTAGTTGGGGTGGGGGGGGCACTGAAGCTTTCTTT.

The gene calls are TRBV28 and TRBJ1-5; D call uncertain. Germline V lookup: CDR1 MDHEN, CDR2 SYDVKM. The CDR3 consists of 17 residues. V was pared by 2 bases and J by 1 base, with 15 bases between. The CDR3 protein is CASSLLAEFGSNQPQHF. In nucleotides, the CDR3 is TGTGCCAGCAGTTTACTTGCGGAATTTGGGAGCAATCAGCCCCAGCATTTT.

The chain uses TRBV4-1 and TRBJ1-3, with D maybe TRBD1 (5 bases). The CDR3 is made up of 17 amino acids. From germline, CDR1 is MGHRA and CDR2 YSYEKL. The ends were cut back, 1 base at V and 3 bases at J, with 16 bases in the middle. The CDR3 sequence: CASSQVTLMGLGNTIYF. CDR3 nucleotides: TGCGCCAGCAGCCAAGTTACCCTGATGGGGCTTGGAAACACCATATATTTT.

J is TRBJ2-3 and V is TRBV5-6; D is ambiguous. The length of the CDR3 is 12 residues. The germline V gene has CDR1 SGHDT and CDR2 YYEEEE. Deletions cut 4 bases from V and 0 bases from J, with 3 bases between. CDR3 sequence reads: CASSSSTDTQYF. CDR3 DNA: TGTGCCAGCAGCAGCAGCACAGATACGCAGTATTTT.

This clone appeared once. V usage is TRBV9 and J usage is TRBJ1-2, with TRBD1 as a possible D gene (5 bases). The CDR3 runs to 15 residues. V was clipped by 3 bases and J by 5 bases, with 17 bases between them. Germline V CDR1 and CDR2: SGDLS, YYNGEE. In nucleotides, the CDR3 is TGTGCCAGCAGCGCACCCGCGTCAGACAGATATGGCTACACCTTC. It encodes CASSAPASDRYGYTF.

The rearrangement links TRBV7-9 to TRBJ2-1; D is unclear. V dropped 5 bases and J dropped 5 bases, with 16 bases sitting between them. In germline, CDR1 is SEHNR, CDR2 FQNEAQ (reference sequence). This CDR3 region has 15 residues. CDR3 sequence: CASSKTFPLNNEQFF. For the CDR3, the DNA is TGTGCCAGCAGCAAGACATTCCCCTTGAACAATGAGCAGTTCTTC. Based on the CDR3 plus reference TRBV7-9 and TRBJ2-1, the full variable domain is DTGVSQNPRHKITKRGQNVTFRCDPISEHNRLYWYRQTLGQGPEFLTYFQNEAQLEKSRLLSDRFSAERPKGSFSTLEIQRTEQGDSAMYLCASSKTFPLNNEQFFGPGTRLTVL.

This clone was seen only once. The rearrangement uses TRBV11-2 and TRBJ1-2; TRBD1 matches at 9 bases. The CDR3 is 14 residues long. Germline lookup yields CDR1 SGHAT and CDR2 FQNNGV. J gave up 5 bases and V 5 bases, and 6 bases lay outside the gene matches. CDR3 nucleotide sequence: TGTGCCAGCAGCAATACAGGGGGCTCATATGGCTACACCTTC. Its protein product is CASSNTGGSYGYTF. Drawing the rest from reference TRBV11-2 and TRBJ1-2, the complete variable domain is EAGVAQSPRYKIIEKRQSVAFWCNPISGHATLYWYQQILGQGPKLLIQFQNNGVVDDSQLPKDRFSAERLKGVDSTLKIQPAKLEDSAVYLCASSNTGGSYGYTFGSGTRLTVV.

The chain carries TRBV19 and TRBJ1-1; a possible D gene is TRBD1 (5 bases). Germline V gene sequence: CDR1 LNHDA, CDR2 SQIVND (reference sequence). CDR3 length: 13 amino acids. The germline V and J ends were trimmed by 2 bases and 5 bases, with 9 bases remaining between them. The chain's CDR3 is CASSIRGGTEAFF. The CDR3 nucleotides are TGTGCCAGTAGTATAAGGGGAGGGACTGAAGCTTTCTTT.

The chain joins TRBV28 to TRBJ1-5; D might be TRBD1 (5 bases). V was pared by 6 bases and J by 2 bases, with 14 bases between. The CDR3 covers 15 residues. Germline V gene sequence: CDR1 MDHEN, CDR2 SYDVKM. The CDR3 sequence: CASSQRQKGNQPQHF. The CDR3 DNA reads TGTGCCAGCAGCCAAAGACAGAAGGGCAATCAGCCCCAGCATTTT. The entire variable domain, with the rest obtained from reference TRBV28 and TRBJ1-5, is as follows: DVKVTQSSRYLVKRTGEKVFLECVQDMDHENMFWYRQDPGLGLRLIYFSYDVKMKEKGDIPEGYSVSREKKERFSLILESASTNQTSMYLCASSQRQKGNQPQHFGDGTRLSIL.

The chain is built from TRBV11-2 and TRBJ1-4; no reliable D call. The CDR3 runs 15 residues. Germline CDR1 is SGHAT and CDR2 is FQNNGV. The V end lost 5 bases, the J end lost 0 bases, and 10 bases lay between the germline ends. The CDR3 DNA is TGTGCCAGCAGCCCATCCGGTGCAACTAATGAAAAACTGTTTTTT. It is translated as CASSPSGATNEKLFF.